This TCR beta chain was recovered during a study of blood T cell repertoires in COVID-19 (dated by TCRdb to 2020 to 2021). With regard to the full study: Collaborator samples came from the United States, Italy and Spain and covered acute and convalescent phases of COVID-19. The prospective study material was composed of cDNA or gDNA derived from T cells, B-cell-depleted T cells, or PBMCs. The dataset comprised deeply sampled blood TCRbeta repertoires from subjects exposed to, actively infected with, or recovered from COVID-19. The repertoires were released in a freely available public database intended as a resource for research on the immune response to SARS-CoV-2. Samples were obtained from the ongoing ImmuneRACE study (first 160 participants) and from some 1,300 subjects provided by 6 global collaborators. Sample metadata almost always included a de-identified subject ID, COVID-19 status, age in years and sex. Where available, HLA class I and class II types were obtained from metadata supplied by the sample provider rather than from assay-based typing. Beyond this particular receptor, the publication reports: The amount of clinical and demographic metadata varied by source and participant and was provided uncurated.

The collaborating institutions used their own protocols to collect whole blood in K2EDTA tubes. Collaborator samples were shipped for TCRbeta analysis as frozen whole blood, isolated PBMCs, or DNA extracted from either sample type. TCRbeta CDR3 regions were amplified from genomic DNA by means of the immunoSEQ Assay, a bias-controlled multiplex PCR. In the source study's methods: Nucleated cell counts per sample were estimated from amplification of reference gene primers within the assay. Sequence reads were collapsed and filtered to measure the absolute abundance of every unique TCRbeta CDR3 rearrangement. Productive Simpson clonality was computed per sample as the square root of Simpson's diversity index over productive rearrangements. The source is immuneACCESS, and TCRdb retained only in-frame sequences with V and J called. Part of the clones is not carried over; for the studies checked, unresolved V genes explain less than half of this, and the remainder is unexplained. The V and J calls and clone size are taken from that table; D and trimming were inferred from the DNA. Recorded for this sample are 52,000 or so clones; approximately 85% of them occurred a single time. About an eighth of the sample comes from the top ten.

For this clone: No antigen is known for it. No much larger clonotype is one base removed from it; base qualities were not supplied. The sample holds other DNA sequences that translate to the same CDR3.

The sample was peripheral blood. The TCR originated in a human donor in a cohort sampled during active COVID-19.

The CDR3 region reads CASSQPGLASEQYF. Here is the DNA: TGTGCCAGCAGCCAGCCGGGACTAGCTTCCGAGCAGTACTTC. This sequence uses TRBV3-1 (or the pseudogene TRBV3-2) and TRBJ2-7, with TRBD2 identical over 9 junction bases. Relative to germline, V is missing 3 bases and J is missing 6 bases, with 6 bases of the junction outside any gene match. CDR1 is given as LGHDT and CDR2 as YNNKEL, both from the germline V gene (reference sequence). Reading from cysteine to phenylalanine, the CDR3 counts 14 amino acids. The DNA shown is the 42-base CDR3, in frame from base 1.